This T cell receptor beta chain was sequenced for a study of T cell repertoires in cytomegalovirus infection. At the level of the study: CMV epitopes that were recently identified and HLA-C-restricted were used alongside well-studied HLA-B-restricted ones. Indications of both CMV infection and matching HLA type were provided by public TCR beta signatures. Study-level points and caveats: Predominance within the ex vivo response was attributable to HLA-C-restricted CMV-specific TCR beta clonotypes.

Concerning this clonotype itself: Its cognate antigen is unknown.

TCRdb redid the calling of the reads with MiXCR, one entry per CDR3 protein. The sample contains 350,000 to 400,000 distinct CDR3 sequences, approximately 30% of which appear only once. CDR1 is KGHSY, CDR2 FQNENV, per germline. The V gene end was trimmed by 2 bases and the J gene end by 7 bases; junction bases not matched to a gene: 8. The CDR3 length is 15 residues. The V and J genes are TRBV16 and TRBJ2-3; TRBD2 aligns across 8 bases. This specimen consisted of cultured PBMCs, obtained from culture after CMV antigen stimulation. The clonotype comes from a human donor in good health (CMV status not recorded). Some clones in this sample may be carry-over from other donors' samples. This chain's CDR3 is CASSQTREGQNTQYF. The CDR3 nucleotides read TGTGCCAGCAGCCAAACACGGGAGGGCCAAAATACGCAGTATTTT. Variable domain in full (rest from reference TRBV16 and TRBJ2-3): GEEVAQTPKHLVRGEGQKAKLYCAPIKGHSYVFWYQQVLKNEFKFLISFQNENVFDETGMPKERFSAKCLPNSPCSLEIQATKLEDSAVYFCASSQTREGQNTQYFGPGTRLTVL.